This T cell receptor beta chain was retrieved from a study of blood T cells in healthy people across ages. Regarding the study as a whole: Underestimates were what the diversity estimates from one million T cells were considered to be. TCR beta diversity per million T cells fell roughly linearly with age. Strong correlation was found linking TCR beta diversity to naive T cell percentage.

On this clonotype itself: Its antigen is unidentified.

The CDR3 length is 14 residues. Germline V gives CDR1 MNHEY, CDR2 SVGEGT. The V end lost 4 bases, the J end lost 4 bases, and 13 bases lay between the germline ends. Combining a sample-barcoded 5' primer with a J-beta primer mix, a second PCR ran for roughly 6 to 11 cycles. TCRdb re-derived calls from the 5' RACE reads in MiXCR, one entry per CDR3 protein. Of over 1.5 million distinct CDR3 sequences detected, 49% appear once; the ten largest clones hold approximately 2%. The specimen was blood. This receptor was identified in a woman aged 40-49 years in good health. The chain combines TRBV6-2 or TRBV6-3 with TRBJ1-1, with a weak D call TRBD1 (6 bases). In DNA form, the CDR3 reads TGTGCCAGCAGTTCGGGGGCACGGGGCACTGAAGCTTTCTTT. Translating gives CASSSGARGTEAFF.